A selection of T cell receptor beta chains follows, all from one sample in a study of cytotoxic CD8 clonotypes in ibrutinib-treated CLL. This table comes from immunoSEQ multiplex PCR, and its TCRdb copy is limited to in-frame clones, with some not included. The top ten clones hold roughly 7% of a sample with under 50,000 clones, approximately 71% of them seen once. Sequencing was performed on PBMCs, taken at disease progression, from a patient treated with ibrutinib. The receptors were sampled from a human donor with chronic lymphocytic leukemia. CDR3s include the opening cysteine and the closing phenylalanine or tryptophan. The D gene is left open where the match is weak. Clone size is not always given. Where it is, it says once, few, many or a class for expanded clones.

>TRBV18|TRBJ1-2|-|-
TGTGCCAGCTCACCTGTCATTGGAGGGAAACTTAGCTATGGCTACACCTTC
CASSPVIGGKLSYGYTF
>TRBV18|TRBJ2-1|few|-
TGTGCCAGCTCTCCGGTGGCGCAAGACGACTACAATGAGCAGTTCTTC
CASSPVAQDDYNEQFF
>TRBV15|TRBJ2-5|-|-
TGTGCCACCAGCTCCTCCCTAGCGACCCAAGAGACCCAGTACTTC
CATSSSLATQETQYF
>TRBV20-1|TRBJ2-5|-|-
TGCACCCCCGGGGCGGAGACCCAGTACTTC
CTPGAETQYF
>TRBV5-1|TRBJ1-3|few|-
TGCGCCAGCAGCCAGGAGGTGGGCTCTGGAAACACCATATATTTT
CASSQEVGSGNTIYF
>TRBV7-9|TRBJ2-2|-|TRBD2
TGTGCCAGCAGCTTACTAGCGGGAGGCGTGGCCGGGGAGCTGTTTTTT
CASSLLAGGVAGELFF
>TRBV11-3|TRBJ2-5|-|-
TGTGCCAGGGATGAAAACACGTACCAAGAGACCCAGTACTTC
CARDENTYQETQYF
>TRBV18|TRBJ1-2|-|TRBD1
TGTGCCAGCTCATCAGGGGGCGCAGGAGGCTACACCTTC
CASSSGGAGGYTF
>TRBV11-3|TRBJ2-4|-|-
TGTGCCAGCAGCTTAGAAGGGACCAAAAACATTCAGTACTTC
CASSLEGTKNIQYF
>TRBV10-1|TRBJ2-1|-|-
TGCGCCAGCAGTGAGTTGGGAGCCGTCAACAATGAGCAGTTCTTC
CASSELGAVNNEQFF
>TRBV7-9|TRBJ2-5|-|TRBD2
TGTGCCAGCGCGACTAGCGGGAGGGCCAATGATATTTGGGAGACCCAGTACTTC
CASATSGRANDIWETQYF
>TRBV4-1|TRBJ1-2|-|-
TGCGCCAGCAGCCAAGCATTCGGGACCTTCTATGGCTACACCTTC
CASSQAFGTFYGYTF
>TRBV7-2|TRBJ2-5|-|-
TGTGCCAGCAGCTCACCGCAAGAGACCCAGTACTTC
CASSSPQETQYF
>TRBV6-6|TRBJ2-1|-|-
TGTGCCAGCAGTTACTCGGAGGGTGTTGGGCAGTTCTTC
CASSYSEGVGQFF
>TRBV19|TRBJ2-3|-|-
TGTGCCAGTAGTATTTCATTCGGGAGTCGGGCGGATACGCAGTATTTT
CASSISFGSRADTQYF
>TRBV6-5|TRBJ2-7|-|-
TGTGCCAGCAGAGCGGACCATCGGGCTTACGAGCAGTACTTC
CASRADHRAYEQYF
>TRBV11-2|TRBJ2-5|-|TRBD1
TGTGCCAGCACGAGGACAGGGGGTCCCGAGACCCAGTACTTC
CASTRTGGPETQYF
>TRBV4-2|TRBJ1-3|-|-
TGTGCCAGCAGCCCAGATTGGGGCTCCGGAAACACCATATATTTT
CASSPDWGSGNTIYF
>TRBV4-1|TRBJ2-7|medium-sized|TRBD1
TGCGCCAGCAGCCAAGGAGAGTGGGGGACAGATCGCTACGAGCAGTACTTC
CASSQGEWGTDRYEQYF
>TRBV9|TRBJ2-1|-|TRBD2
TGTGCCAGCAGCCTAGGGATCGGGACTAGCGCTTACAATGAGCAGTTCTTC
CASSLGIGTSAYNEQFF
>TRBV27|TRBJ2-3|-|TRBD2
TGTGCCAGCAGTCTGGAGCGGGAGCGGGGCCGGGGGGCAGATACGCAGTATTTT
CASSLERERGRGADTQYF
>TRBV5-1|TRBJ1-5|few|TRBD1
TGCGCCAGCAGCACTGACAGGGTCAATCAGCCCCAGCATTTT
CASSTDRVNQPQHF
>TRBV28|TRBJ2-7|-|TRBD1
TGTGCCAGCACCCCGTATACGGGACAGGGGACAACCTACGAGCAGTACTTC
CASTPYTGQGTTYEQYF
>TRBV7-2|TRBJ1-5|-|-
TGTGCCAGCAGCTTATATGGTGAAGGCAATCAGCCCCAGCATTTT
CASSLYGEGNQPQHF
>TRBV7-2|TRBJ2-1|few|-
TGTGCCAGCAGCCTGCGGGATAGCTCCTACAATGAGCAGTTCTTC
CASSLRDSSYNEQFF
>TRBV28|TRBJ2-7|once|-
TGTGCCAGCAGTTTAAGGGGCCTCGGGTACGAGCAGTACTTC
CASSLRGLGYEQYF
>TRBV25-1|TRBJ2-1|-|TRBD2
TGTGCCAGCTCTAGCGGGGCCCTCCTCGGGGAGCAGTTCTTC
CASSSGALLGEQFF
>TRBV7-9|TRBJ1-2|-|TRBD1
TGTGCCAGCAGCCCCCGGGGACAGGCTGGCTACACCTTC
CASSPRGQAGYTF
>TRBV7-9|TRBJ2-3|-|-
TGTGCCAGCAGCTTAGTAGCAGATACGCAGTATTTT
CASSLVADTQYF